The 16 T cell receptor beta chains in this list originate from one sample, sequenced in a study of cytomegalovirus exposure and HLA in healthy donors. With 60 Vbeta and 13 Jbeta primers, the PCR was carried out. TCRdb's table, derived via immunoSEQ multiplex PCR, lists solely in-frame clones and lacks some. This table has 90,000 to 100,000 clones, under 80% appearing once. The sequenced sample was PBMCs. These receptors came from a male donor in good health and CMV-seronegative.

The chain couples TRBV7-9 to TRBJ2-7; 7 nucleotides agree with TRBD1. Unmatched junction bases numbered 5, after V lost 2 bases and J lost 1 base. This CDR3 has 15 residues. Per germline, CDR1 SEHNR and CDR2 FQNEAQ (reference sequence). The CDR3 nucleotides are TGTGCCAGCAGCTTATCGGGACAGACATCCTACGAGCAGTACTTC. Its translation: CASSLSGQTSYEQYF. Complete variable domain (other parts from reference TRBV7-9 and TRBJ2-7): DTGVSQNPRHKITKRGQNVTFRCDPISEHNRLYWYRQTLGQGPEFLTYFQNEAQLEKSRLLSDRFSAERPKGSFSTLEIQRTEQGDSAMYLCASSLSGQTSYEQYFGPGTRLTVT.

V usage is TRBV7-2 and J usage is TRBJ1-6; unclear D gene. This CDR3 has 14 amino acids. Germline V lookup: CDR1 SGHTA, CDR2 FQGNSA. Trimming pared 8 bases from V and 8 bases from J, leaving 16 bases between. DNA for the CDR3: TGTGCCAGCGGAATGATGGGAGTCGATTCACCCCTCCACTTT. It translates to CASGMMGVDSPLHF.

The gene calls are TRBV4-1 and TRBJ2-7; D remains unclear. Germline V CDR1 and CDR2: MGHRA, YSYEKL. V shed 6 bases and J shed 2 bases, with 14 bases lying between them. This CDR3 contains 14 residues. The CDR3 protein is CASSPGLSAYEQYF. Written as DNA, the CDR3 is TGCGCCAGCAGTCCAGGCCTCTCTGCCTACGAGCAGTACTTC.

This chain joins TRBV7-2 and TRBJ1-4; tentative D call: TRBD1 (6 bases). Trimming took off 6 bases at V and 4 bases at J, with 21 bases between the two ends. CDR1 is SGHTA, CDR2 FQGNSA, per germline. The CDR3 has 17 amino acids. The CDR3, as DNA: TGTGCCAGCAGTCCCTCCTCGGGGACACCTTTTAATGAAAAACTGTTTTTT. Translating gives CASSPSSGTPFNEKLFF. Looking up the rest from reference TRBV7-2 and TRBJ1-4 gives the full variable domain: GAGVSQSPSNKVTEKGKDVELRCDPISGHTALYWYRQSLGQGLEFLIYFQGNSAPDKSGLPSDRFSAERTGGSVSTLTIQRTQQEDSAVYLCASSPSSGTPFNEKLFFGSGTQLSVL.

This chain joins TRBV29-1 and TRBJ1-1; D perhaps matches TRBD1 (5 bases). Trimming removed 6 bases from V and 1 base from J, with 9 bases in between. CDR1 is SQVTM and CDR2 is ANQGSEA in the germline V gene. The length of the CDR3 is 12 residues. For the CDR3, the DNA is TGCAGCGTAGACAGTGGGAACACTGAAGCTTTCTTT. It yields the protein CSVDSGNTEAFF.

The chain recombines TRBV6-5 with TRBJ2-1, with 10 positions matching TRBD2. V was pared by 5 bases and J by 7 bases, with 5 bases of the junction left unmatched. There are 14 residues in the CDR3. Germline values: CDR1 MNHEY, CDR2 SVGAGI. The CDR3 region has the DNA TGTGCCAGCAGTACCCCTAGCGGGAGAAATGAGCAGTTCTTC. Translating gives CASSTPSGRNEQFF.

The genes are TRBV5-1 and TRBJ2-1, with 8 bases matching TRBD1. Germline V gives CDR1 SGHRS, CDR2 YFSETQ. V was clipped by 3 bases and J by 7 bases; unmatched bases: 9. This CDR3 spans 15 amino acids. CDR3 nucleotide sequence: TGCGCCAGCAGCTATCCAGGGGGCGCGGGGAATGAGCAGTTCTTC. It codes for CASSYPGGAGNEQFF. Filled out from reference TRBV5-1 and TRBJ2-1, the complete variable domain reads KAGVTQTPRYLIKTRGQQVTLSCSPISGHRSVSWYQQTPGQGLQFLFEYFSETQRNKGNFPGRFSGRQFSNSRSEMNVSTLELGDSALYLCASSYPGGAGNEQFFGPGTRLTVL.

The rearrangement links TRBV7-9 to TRBJ1-4, with 10 bases matching TRBD1. CDR3 length: 15 amino acids. Germline trimming cut 7 bases from V and 8 bases from J; bases unmatched to any gene: 10. CDR1 SEHNR and CDR2 FQNEAQ come from the germline V gene (reference sequence). CDR3 sequence reads: CASTPRGTGEEKLFF. CDR3 DNA sequence: TGTGCCAGCACTCCTCGCGGGACAGGGGAGGAAAAACTGTTTTTT.

V and J are TRBV6-5 and TRBJ2-7, with TRBD2 as a possible D gene (7 bases). V shed 2 bases and J shed 3 bases, with 14 bases lying between them. This CDR3 has 15 amino acids. Germline CDR1 reads MNHEY; CDR2 reads SVGAGI. CDR3 coding DNA: TGTGCCAGCAGTTACCTTGGGGGAGGGGGCTACGAGCAGTACTTC. It specifies CASSYLGGGGYEQYF.

The chain links TRBV4-1 to TRBJ2-3; the D is unclear. The V end lost 0 bases, the J end lost 2 bases, and 9 bases lay between the germline ends. CDR1 and CDR2 (germline): MGHRA, YSYEKL. The CDR3 sequence is 15 residues long. CDR3 nucleotides: TGCGCCAGCAGCCAAGAAAGCGATCCCACAGATACGCAGTATTTT. Translating it yields CASSQESDPTDTQYF.

Of note for this clone: An end of the junction does not agree with germline; a read error may underlie this. The V gene is TRBV9, the J gene TRBJ2-2, with TRBD2 matching 9 bases. Germline V gives CDR1 SGDLS, CDR2 YYNGEE. The CDR3 has 17 amino acids. The CDR3 DNA sequence: TGTGCCAGCAGCGTAGGGCTAGCGGGAAGGAACGCCGGGGAGCTGTTTTTT. Translated, it gives CASSVGLAGRNAGELFF. Filled out from reference TRBV9 and TRBJ2-2, the complete variable domain reads DSGVTQTPKHLITATGQRVTLRCSPRSGDLSVYWYQQSLDQGLQFLIQYYNGEERAKGNILERFSAQQFPDLHSELNLSSLELGDSALYFCASSVGLAGRNAGELFFGEGSRLTVL.

The rearrangement links TRBV2 to TRBJ2-3; D gene unclear. CDR3 length: 11 residues. V lost 6 bases and J 2 bases, leaving 3 bases between the germline ends. The germline V gene encodes CDR1 SNHLY and CDR2 FYNNEI. CDR3 in DNA: TGTGCCAGCAGCCTCACAGATACGCAGTATTTT. It specifies CASSLTDTQYF.

This chain uses TRBV7-2 with TRBJ2-3; D not resolved. V was clipped by 2 bases and J by 2 bases, with 8 bases between them. CDR1 SGHTA and CDR2 FQGNSA come from the germline V gene. The CDR3 has 14 amino acids. CDR3 sequence: CASSLTLTTDTQYF. The DNA for the CDR3 is TGTGCCAGCAGCTTAACGCTAACCACAGATACGCAGTATTTT.

The chain recombines TRBV5-1 with TRBJ2-7; TRBD2 aligns across 7 bases. CDR1 is SGHRS and CDR2 is YFSETQ in the germline V gene. The CDR3 extends over 18 amino acids. The trim removed 1 base at V and 3 bases at J, leaving 16 bases unmatched. The CDR3 coding sequence is TGCGCCAGCAGCTTGCGGTCTGCGGGAGTGGGGTGGAGCTACGAGCAGTACTTC. Encoded protein: CASSLRSAGVGWSYEQYF.

In this sample, this clone turned up once. This sequence joins TRBV2 and TRBJ1-5; weak D call: TRBD1 (6 bases). The CDR3 consists of 18 residues. V lost 0 bases and J lost 6, with 21 bases in between. Germline CDR1 is SNHLY and CDR2 is FYNNEI. CDR3 bases: TGTGCCAGCAGTGAAGCGCTTTATTCGGGGGGCGCGGGTCAGCCCCAGCATTTT. Protein product: CASSEALYSGGAGQPQHF.

V and J are TRBV30 and TRBJ2-7, with 8 bases identical to TRBD1. The germline gives CDR1 GTSNPN, CDR2 SVGIG (reference sequence). The CDR3 contains 14 residues. With 1 base clipped from V and 3 bases from J, the junction kept 5 bases outside the gene matches. CDR3 loop: CAWSGVRGLYEQYF. The DNA for the CDR3 is TGTGCCTGGAGTGGGGTCAGGGGGCTCTACGAGCAGTACTTC.